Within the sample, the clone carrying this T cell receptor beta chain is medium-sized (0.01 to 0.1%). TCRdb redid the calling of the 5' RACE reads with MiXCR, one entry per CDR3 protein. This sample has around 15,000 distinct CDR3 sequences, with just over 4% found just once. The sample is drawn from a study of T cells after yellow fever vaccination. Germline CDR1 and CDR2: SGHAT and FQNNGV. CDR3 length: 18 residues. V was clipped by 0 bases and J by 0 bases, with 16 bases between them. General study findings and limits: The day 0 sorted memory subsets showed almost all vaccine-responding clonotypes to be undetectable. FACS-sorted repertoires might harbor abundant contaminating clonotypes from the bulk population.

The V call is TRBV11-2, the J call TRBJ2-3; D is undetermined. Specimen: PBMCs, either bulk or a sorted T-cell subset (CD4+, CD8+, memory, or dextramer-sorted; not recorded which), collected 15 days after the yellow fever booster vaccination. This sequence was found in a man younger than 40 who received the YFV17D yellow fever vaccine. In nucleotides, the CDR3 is TGTGCCAGCAGCTTAGAGGGCACGTTTTATGGGAGCACAGATACGCAGTATTTT. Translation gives CASSLEGTFYGSTDTQYF.